This T cell receptor (beta chain) was documented in a study of cytomegalovirus exposure and HLA in healthy donors (dated by TCRdb to about 2017). General notes on the study: In an earlier analysis of fewer than 750 of the donors, 276 Gb of sequence data and 117 million unique TCR beta sequences from about 190 million T cells were reported. All discovery cohort repertoires had been generated on a single sequencing platform. Both class I and class II loci were covered by HLA typing, at four-digit resolution. A later analysis re-examined previously published TCR beta repertoires from 600 to 700 donors and added high-resolution HLA genotyping to investigate patterns of TCR occurrence. In a later genetic analysis, genome-wide SNP genotypes for about three fifths of the roughly 670 donors were used, and that subset was treated as a discovery cohort. Roughly five DR-DQ haplotypes were treated as single units for association and clustering because of strong linkage in the cohort. In an earlier analysis of 587 of the donors, high-throughput TCR beta sequencing was used to judge whether each TCR beta V gene segment behaved as functional or pseudogenic. To predict cytomegalovirus infection status, the study brought together high-throughput TCR immunosequencing, statistical association of individual TCRs with disease status, and machine learning. An early release that covered roughly 600 HLA-typed donors contained approximately 290 gigabases of sequencing data and 65 million to 100 million unique TCR sequences. A separate validation cohort of roughly 120 different subjects was used in addition to the roughly 670-subject first cohort. Typing coverage differed by locus: A, B, C, DRB1 and DQB1 were typed in about 620-640 donors, DQA1 in roughly 510, DPA1 in 600 to 610, and DPB1 in around 440. The study aimed to test whether signatures of past pathogen exposure could be identified by cataloging public T cell receptors. On average, roughly 200,000 unique TCR beta nucleotide sequences were sequenced per donor among a few hundred genotyped donors of the cohort, with about 17% of those sequences being non-productive. Rather than drawing on any new phenotypic data, the later analysis identified candidate immune exposures from TCR beta sequences and the way those sequences occurred across donors. Of the roughly 430 genotyped donors, about 80% fell in the genetic ancestry cluster associated with self-reported Caucasian donors. The T cell repertoires of around 670 subjects were profiled by immunosequencing and related to cytomegalovirus serostatus. Donor age, sex, ethnicity and CMV serostatus were compiled alongside the repertoire data. Overall study outcomes, separate from this receptor: Broadly in line with IMGT annotations, most TCR beta V segments showed up in productive rearrangements about 87% or about 30% of the time in an earlier analysis of several hundred of the donors. In a later analysis, HLA-associated TCR beta chains were found to be more clonally expanded and to have lower generation probabilities than equally common non-associated chains. Most TCR sequences were seen in very few donors, while some public TCRs were found in many individuals. In vitro tests confirmed that a few of the cytomegalovirus-associated TCR beta chains recognize cytomegalovirus antigens. According to a later genetic analysis, donors in an Asian-associated ancestry cluster had fewer N-insertions in productive TCRs than the roughly 700-donor mean. The 87-base-pair reads could not distinguish some IMGT-functional V segments, including TRBV6-2 and TRBV6-3, so those segments were excluded. According to a later analysis, TCR association rates differed among HLA loci, with DRB1 alleles showing the most associated TCRs and HLA-C alleles showing the fewest. The authors suggested that the approach could potentially be generalized to other disease states and immunological phenotypes. Assigning TCR associations to individual alleles was difficult when HLA alleles, especially DR and DQ, strongly co-occurred. In the study, about 150 TCR beta chains were listed as associated with cytomegalovirus. Linkage disequilibrium might explain the correlated functional status among segregating V segments, but an unknown experimental factor could not be excluded. Because counts were too low, more than 15 rarely observed V segments, including chromosome 9 orphons, were left out of the earlier analysis of about 500 of the donors. A cluster of highly shared sequence variants was judged likely to be a technical artifact of the sequencing pipeline. According to a later analysis, most CMV-associated TCR beta chains appeared to be HLA-restricted, and the HLA associations seemed to be driven largely by CMV exposure. A further reported finding was that TCR beta sequences accurately predicted the HLA-A and HLA-B alleles for most subjects in the first cohort. An association between a missense DCLRE1C variant and V-gene and J-gene trimming of TCR beta chains was found in a later genetic analysis and replicated in an independent cohort. Immune exposure information for the cohort was limited to CMV serostatus. Only TCR beta chains were sequenced in this cohort, and the absence of alpha or paired-chain data limited detectable features. Sequencing depth was assumed to be roughly uniform across donors in the presence/absence analyses, though that assumption may not hold. Because some donors lacked HLA typing at each locus, the association tests relied only on the typed subset. The classifier was reported to diagnose cytomegalovirus status with high specificity and sensitivity in both the original cohort and the validation cohort. A later analysis reported that several top co-occurrence clusters appeared linked to parvovirus B19, influenza, CMV and Epstein-Barr virus. In a later analysis, over 15,000 TCR beta sequences were associated with specific HLA alleles at a false discovery rate of 0.05.

The cohort was made up of 666 healthy bone marrow donors. At the time of sampling, every cohort member was nominally healthy, though immune exposures that went unrecorded were likely present. The donor tested CMV seropositive and was one of the 289 seropositive cohort members. Every donor gave a peripheral blood sample, and the peripheral blood mononuclear cells from that sample were used for TCR beta sequencing. Genomic DNA extraction from the blood cell samples was performed with the Qiagen DNeasy Blood Extraction Kit. Libraries were made using the immunoSEQ multiplex PCR assay. The multiplex PCR relied on a mix of 60 forward primers for TCR Vbeta segments and 13 reverse primers for TCR Jbeta segments. The CDR3 region of rearranged TCR beta genes was amplified from genomic DNA by a multiplex PCR assay. Amplified TCR beta libraries were sequenced as 87-base-pair reads on the Illumina HiSeq System. The source study handled its data this way. In a later analysis, 70 million to 95 million unique TCR beta chains were counted across the 690 or so repertoires, and roughly 10 million of these chains were shared by at least two donors. A nearest-neighbor algorithm error-corrected the raw reads and collapsed the reads into unique sequences, merging closely related sequences to remove PCR and sequencing errors. Alignment of CDR3 sequences to IMGT reference sequences was used to assign V, D and J gene segments. For a sequence to be retained, at least a six-nucleotide match to both a V gene segment and a J gene segment was required. Rearrangements were called productive when the CDR3 lacked stop codons and stayed in frame with V and J; all others were non-productive. Following IMGT convention, CDR3 was defined as the stretch from the second conserved V-encoded cysteine up to the conserved J-encoded phenylalanine. In an earlier analysis of some 550 of the donors, sequences lacking an unambiguous match to a single V gene segment were excluded. In an earlier analysis of a few hundred of the donors, a V segment was called functional when productive rearrangements were above 56.7%, and segregating when the standard deviation between donors exceeded 5%. A statistical classification framework was built for diagnosing cytomegalovirus status from the catalog of TCR beta chain sequences. V and J gene assignment, in a later analysis, came from comparing TCR nucleotide sequences with IMGT/GENE-DB human TR gene sequences. In a later analysis, CDR3 sequences and most-parsimonious VDJ recombination scenarios were assigned using the TCRdist pipeline. In a later analysis, every TCR beta chain was defined by the combination of its CDR3 amino acid sequence and its V-gene family, and reads without a unique V-gene family were dropped. As a way to deal with suspected cross-contamination and a sequencing artifact, a later analysis dropped 450 to 700 nucleotide sequences that were highly shared and had low generation probability. In a later analysis, a clonal expansion index was calculated for each public chain from normalized within-repertoire ranks of inferred template counts. In a later analysis, generation probabilities were computed with a VDJ recombination model fitted to out-of-frame rearrangements, and the resulting probabilities were checked against IGoR. In a later analysis, TCR-TCR, TCR-HLA and TCR-CMV co-occurrence was scored with hypergeometric tests, and a repertoire-size bias correction was applied to TCR pairs. In a later analysis, false discovery rates were estimated by permuting HLA or CMV assignments 20 times. In a later analysis, co-occurring TCRs were grouped using DBSCAN, with TCRdist sequence similarity added in when clustering inside HLA-allele-positive subsets. Co-occurrence clustering excluded repertoires with fewer than 30,000 or more than 120,000 public chains, plus five with anomalous nucleotide sharing. TCRdb's version of the immuneACCESS table is confined to in-frame rearrangements and falls short of the full clone set. An unresolved V gene accounts for under half of the shortfall where checked; the remainder is of unknown origin. V and J calls and clone size are those listed in that table; D and trimming were worked out from the DNA. The sample data list 90,000 or so clones, and about 80% of these were observed just once. Roughly 30% of the sample lies in the top ten.

V is shortened by 7 bases, J by 4 bases, and the region joining them spans 19 bases. Counted from cysteine to phenylalanine, this CDR3 has 15 amino acids. Only CDR3 DNA is held: 45 bases, read in frame from base 1. Based on the germline V gene (reference sequence), the CDR1 and CDR2 sequences are MNHNY and SVGAGI. To note about this clone: Its antigen has not been determined. Within one base of it there is no much larger clone, and no base qualities were kept.

Recombination joined TRBV6-6 with TRBJ1-2, and possibly TRBD1, on 6 matching bases. Material: PBMCs. This clonotype was sampled from a man in his forties or fifties in good health and CMV-seropositive. At the DNA level, the sequence is TGTGCCAGCATCTACGGGGGGCAGGGTTTCTATGGCTACACCTTC. This gives the protein CASIYGGQGFYGYTF.